This T cell receptor beta chain was sequenced in a study of PD-1 blockade in classical Hodgkin lymphoma. Study observations and caveats: Patients who began taking nivolumab under 1 year after ASCT were left out. Lower baseline TCR diversity marked trial partial responders and progressors. While CD8+ TCR diversity did not rise significantly by C4D1, CD4+ TCR diversity did.

This sample's time point: cycle 4 day 1 (C4D1), after 6 weeks of nivolumab. Every patient relapsed after autologous stem cell transplantation, and brentuximab vedotin exposure varied. J gave up 3 bases and V 0 bases, and 3 bases lay outside the gene matches. This CDR3 contains 14 residues. Germline CDR1 is SGDLS and CDR2 is YYNGEE. Assay used: immunoSEQ multiplex PCR; TCRdb lists only in-frame clones, some missing. The sample lists about 94,000 clones, 93% occurring once. A remark on this clone: Its cognate antigen is unknown.

This receptor was obtained from a human donor with classical Hodgkin lymphoma. The specimen comprised peripheral blood mononuclear cells (PBMCs), sampled before the fourth cycle of nivolumab. The chain couples TRBV9 to TRBJ2-7, with 7 nucleotides matching TRBD1. CDR3 protein: CASSVGQGYYEQYF. As DNA, the CDR3 is TGTGCCAGCAGCGTAGGACAGGGATACTACGAGCAGTACTTC.